This is a list of T cell receptor beta chains from one sample in a study of lymphopenia after photon versus proton radiotherapy. The protocol was immunoSEQ multiplex PCR, while the TCRdb copy is restricted to in-frame clones and leaves out a portion. Of approximately 170,000 clones in the sample, 88% were seen once. Specimen: peripheral blood, collected from a patient treated with photon-based radiotherapy. The receptor set was obtained from a man aged 45 to 65 with gastric cancer. Each CDR3 is given without its conserved first and last residue. The order of the fields is clone size, V gene, CDR3 length, J gene, CDR3 protein. Clone size is not always given. Where it is, it says once, few, many or a class for expanded clones.

size: once
V: TRBV18
length: 12
J: TRBJ2-3
CDR3: ASSPFQGTDTQY

size: .
V: TRBV2
length: 10
J: TRBJ2-1
CDR3: ASNRQGDEQF

size: .
V: TRBV6-1
length: 12
J: TRBJ2-1
CDR3: ASSEITGYGEQF

size: .
V: TRBV6-6
length: 12
J: TRBJ1-3
CDR3: ASRGASSGNTIY

size: once
V: TRBV5-1
length: 14
J: TRBJ2-1
CDR3: ASSLTSGGTYNEQF

size: .
V: TRBV6-1
length: 13
J: TRBJ1-1
CDR3: ASSERFPGRDRAF

size: .
V: TRBV18
length: 11
J: TRBJ2-7
CDR3: ASSPPSVGEQY

size: once
V: TRBV9
length: 13
J: TRBJ1-2
CDR3: ASSPRLTGFYGYT

size: .
V: TRBV18
length: 13
J: TRBJ1-1
CDR3: ASSPGRQGSTEAF

size: .
V: TRBV6-5
length: 11
J: TRBJ2-3
CDR3: ASRGPGTDTQY

size: .
V: TRBV30
length: 10
J: TRBJ1-1
CDR3: ACAEMNTEAF

size: few
V: TRBV7-8
length: 12
J: TRBJ1-1
CDR3: ASSLVQGVGRAF

size: .
V: TRBV5-1
length: 12
J: TRBJ2-1
CDR3: ASSPRAGDNEQF

size: .
V: TRBV30
length: 11
J: TRBJ2-7
CDR3: AWSSFRGNGQY

size: .
V: TRBV12-5
length: 12
J: TRBJ2-1
CDR3: ASDQGLVSNEQF

size: .
V: TRBV7-9
length: 13
J: TRBJ2-7
CDR3: ASSLARTTSYEQY

size: .
V: TRBV7-2
length: 14
J: TRBJ2-3
CDR3: ASSLVAGGVPDTQY

size: .
V: TRBV9
length: 11
J: TRBJ2-7
CDR3: ASSPGGPYEQY

size: .
V: TRBV4-3
length: 13
J: TRBJ1-4
CDR3: ASSQVWQRVEKLF

size: .
V: TRBV18
length: 14
J: TRBJ1-4
CDR3: ASSPATGVVNEKLF

size: .
V: TRBV28
length: 12
J: TRBJ1-1
CDR3: ASRGVQGNTEAF

size: .
V: TRBV18
length: 13
J: TRBJ1-1
CDR3: ASSRGGAMNTEAF

size: once
V: TRBV6-5
length: 12
J: TRBJ2-7
CDR3: ASSYRSGAHEQY

size: .
V: TRBV27
length: 11
J: TRBJ1-2
CDR3: ASSPAGDYGYT

size: once
V: TRBV4-3
length: 13
J: TRBJ2-3
CDR3: ASSQTSGRSDTQY

size: .
V: TRBV5-6
length: 15
J: TRBJ2-5
CDR3: ASSAGGAEEPQETQY

size: .
V: TRBV5-4
length: 13
J: TRBJ1-1
CDR3: ASSSKGSADTEAF

size: .
V: TRBV28
length: 10
J: TRBJ2-7
CDR3: ASSLSSYEQY

size: .
V: TRBV19
length: 12
J: TRBJ1-5
CDR3: ASSIRGQNQPQH

size: .
V: TRBV5-1
length: 13
J: TRBJ2-7
CDR3: ASSLELARQYEQY

size: .
V: TRBV9
length: 13
J: TRBJ2-3
CDR3: ASRLSGRVTDTQY

size: .
V: TRBV18
length: 13
J: TRBJ1-2
CDR3: ASSPGGATNYGYT

size: .
V: TRBV7-2
length: 12
J: TRBJ1-4
CDR3: ASSPRTGQEKLF

size: .
V: TRBV19
length: 11
J: TRBJ2-7
CDR3: ASSTLGSYEQY

size: .
V: TRBV27
length: 13
J: TRBJ2-3
CDR3: ASSLSRLVSDTQY

size: .
V: TRBV25-1
length: 10
J: TRBJ2-5
CDR3: ASSETEETQY

size: .
V: TRBV5-1
length: 13
J: TRBJ2-7
CDR3: ASSLQRLTPYEQY

size: .
V: TRBV6-1
length: 11
J: TRBJ2-7
CDR3: ASSNRETYEQY

size: .
V: TRBV7-2
length: 12
J: TRBJ2-2
CDR3: ASSLSWTSGELF

size: .
V: TRBV9
length: 12
J: TRBJ2-2
CDR3: ASRMTLNTGELF